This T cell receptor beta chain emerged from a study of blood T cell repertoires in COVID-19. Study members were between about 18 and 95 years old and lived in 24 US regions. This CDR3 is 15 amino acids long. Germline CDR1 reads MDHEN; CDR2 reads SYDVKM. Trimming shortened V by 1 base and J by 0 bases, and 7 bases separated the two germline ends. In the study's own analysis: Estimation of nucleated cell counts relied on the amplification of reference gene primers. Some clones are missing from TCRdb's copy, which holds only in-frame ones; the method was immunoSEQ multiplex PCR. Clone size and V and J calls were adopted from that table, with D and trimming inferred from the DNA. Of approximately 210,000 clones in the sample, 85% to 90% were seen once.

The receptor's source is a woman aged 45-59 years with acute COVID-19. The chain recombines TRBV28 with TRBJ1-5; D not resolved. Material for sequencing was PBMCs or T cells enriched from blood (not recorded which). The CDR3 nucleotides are TGTGCCAGCAGTTTATACAGATATAGCAATCAGCCCCAGCATTTT. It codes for CASSLYRYSNQPQHF.